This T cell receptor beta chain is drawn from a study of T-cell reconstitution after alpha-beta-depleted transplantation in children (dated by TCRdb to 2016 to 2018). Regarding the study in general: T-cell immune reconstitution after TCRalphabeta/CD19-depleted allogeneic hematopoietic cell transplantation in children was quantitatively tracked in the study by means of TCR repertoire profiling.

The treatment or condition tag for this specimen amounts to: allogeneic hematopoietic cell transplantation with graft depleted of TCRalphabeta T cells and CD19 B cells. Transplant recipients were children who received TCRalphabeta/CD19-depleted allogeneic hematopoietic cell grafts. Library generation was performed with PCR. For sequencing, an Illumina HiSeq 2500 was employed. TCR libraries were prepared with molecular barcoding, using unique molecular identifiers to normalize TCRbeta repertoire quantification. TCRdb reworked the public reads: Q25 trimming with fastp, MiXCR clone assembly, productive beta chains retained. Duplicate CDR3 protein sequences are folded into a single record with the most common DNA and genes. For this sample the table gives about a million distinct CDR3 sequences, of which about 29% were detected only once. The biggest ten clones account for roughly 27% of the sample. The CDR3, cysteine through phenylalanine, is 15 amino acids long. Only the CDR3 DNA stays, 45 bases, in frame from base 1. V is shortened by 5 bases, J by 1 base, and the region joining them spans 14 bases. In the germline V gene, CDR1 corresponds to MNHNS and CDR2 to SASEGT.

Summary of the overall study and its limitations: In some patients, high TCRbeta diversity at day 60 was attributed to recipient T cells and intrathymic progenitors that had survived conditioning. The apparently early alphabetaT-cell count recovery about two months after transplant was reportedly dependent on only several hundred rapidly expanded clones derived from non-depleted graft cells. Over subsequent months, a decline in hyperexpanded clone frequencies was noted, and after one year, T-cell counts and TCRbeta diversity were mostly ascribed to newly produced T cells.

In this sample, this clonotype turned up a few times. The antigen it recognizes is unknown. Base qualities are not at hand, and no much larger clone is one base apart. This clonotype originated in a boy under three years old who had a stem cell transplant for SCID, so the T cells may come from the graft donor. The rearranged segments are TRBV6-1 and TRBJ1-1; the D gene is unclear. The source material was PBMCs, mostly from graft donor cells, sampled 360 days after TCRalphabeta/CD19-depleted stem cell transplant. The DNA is TGTGCCAGCAGTCGCCCCAACCGTCCGAACACTGAAGCTTTCTTT. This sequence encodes CASSRPNRPNTEAFF.